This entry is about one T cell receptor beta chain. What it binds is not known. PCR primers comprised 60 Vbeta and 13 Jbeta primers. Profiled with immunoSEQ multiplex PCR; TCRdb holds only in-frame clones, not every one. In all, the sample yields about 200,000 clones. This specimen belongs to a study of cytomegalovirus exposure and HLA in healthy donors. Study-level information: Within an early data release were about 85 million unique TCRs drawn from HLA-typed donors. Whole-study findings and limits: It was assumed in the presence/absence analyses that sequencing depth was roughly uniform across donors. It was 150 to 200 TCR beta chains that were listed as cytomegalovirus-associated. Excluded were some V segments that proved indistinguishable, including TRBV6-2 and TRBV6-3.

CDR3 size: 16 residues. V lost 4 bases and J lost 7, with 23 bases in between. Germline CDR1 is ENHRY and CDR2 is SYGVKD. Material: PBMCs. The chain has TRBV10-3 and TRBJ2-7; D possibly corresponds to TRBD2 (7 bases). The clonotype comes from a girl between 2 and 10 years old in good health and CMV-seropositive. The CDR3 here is CAISGDRGGDLQEQYF. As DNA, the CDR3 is TGTGCCATCAGTGGGGACCGAGGGGGGGATCTACAAGAGCAGTACTTC.